Below, 5 T cell receptor beta chains from the same sample are listed, as sequenced in a study of T cell repertoires in ileal Crohn's disease. The method was immunoSEQ multiplex PCR; TCRdb's version includes in-frame clones alone and lacks a portion of them. The table lists about 8,200 clones, approximately 96% of them singletons. Input material: ileal tissue. Every receptor here comes from an adult with Crohn's disease.

The chain links TRBV13 to TRBJ1-1; D gene ambiguous. The CDR3 contains 12 residues. The V end was cut by 5 bases, the J end by 3 bases, with 7 bases between. Germline CDR1 and CDR2: PRHDT and FYEKMQ (reference sequence). The CDR3 coding sequence is TGTGCCAGCAGCCCGCGGCACACTGAAGCTTTCTTT. The encoded protein is CASSPRHTEAFF. Full variable domain (missing parts from reference TRBV13 and TRBJ1-1): AAGVIQSPRHLIKEKRETATLKCYPIPRHDTVYWYQQGPGQDPQFLISFYEKMQSDKGSIPDRFSAQQFSDYHSELNMSSLELGDSALYFCASSPRHTEAFFGQGTRLTVV.

This chain links TRBV11-2 with TRBJ2-5; TRBD2 agrees at 11 bases. The CDR3 contains 15 residues. CDR1 SGHAT and CDR2 FQNNGV come from the germline V gene. V was clipped by 4 bases and J by 2 bases; unmatched bases: 3. This CDR3 reads CASSSTSGAQETQYF. The CDR3 DNA follows: TGTGCCAGCAGCTCGACTAGCGGGGCTCAAGAGACCCAGTACTTC.

V usage is TRBV11-2 and J usage is TRBJ2-3, with TRBD1 matching 9 bases. J was trimmed by 7 bases and V by 3 bases; bases with no gene match: 5. The length of the CDR3 is 14 residues. Looked up from germline, CDR1 is SGHAT and CDR2 is FQNNGV. The DNA of the CDR3 is TGTGCCAGCAGCTTTGGGACAGGGATAAATACGCAGTATTTT. It is translated as CASSFGTGINTQYF.

J is TRBJ2-3 and V is TRBV7-3; D is ambiguous. V was clipped by 2 bases and J by 0 bases, with 15 bases between them. The CDR3 is made up of 17 amino acids. The germline V gene encodes CDR1 SGHTA and CDR2 FQGTGA. This CDR3 reads CASSLRPSLESTDTQYF. CDR3 DNA sequence: TGTGCCAGCAGCTTACGGCCCTCTCTGGAGAGCACAGATACGCAGTATTTT.

V usage is TRBV29-1 and J usage is TRBJ2-5, with 8 nucleotides matching TRBD2. Germline lookup yields CDR1 SQVTM and CDR2 ANQGSEA. This CDR3 has 15 amino acids. V gave up 4 bases and J gave up 3 bases; unmatched junction bases: 10. The CDR3 DNA sequence: TGCAGCGTTGGGCCCGCCGGGGGGGGAAAAGAGACCCAGTACTTC. Its protein product is CSVGPAGGGKETQYF.